The clone carrying this TCR beta chain was detected once. Its antigen remains unidentified. Several immunoSEQ plates held equal portions of the genomic DNA taken from each subset. Roughly 210 ng DNA, tens of thousands of T cell genomes, went into each sorted-subset replicate PCR. Produced via immunoSEQ multiplex PCR; TCRdb's table is partial and in-frame only. The sample yields just over 2,000,000 clones, around 95% seen once. This sample was included in a study of shared clonotypes between healthy human individuals. Study-level findings and limits: Relative to their counterparts shared across all four donors, non-shared clonotypes exhibited diminished generation probabilities. Rarefaction showed sorted-subset sequencing was incomplete despite large depth.

With V trimmed by 1 base and J by 4 bases, 2 bases remained unmatched. The CDR3 covers 15 residues. Germline values: CDR1 MNHNS, CDR2 SASEGT. The sequence derives from a man younger than 30 in good health. The sample consisted of naive CD4+ T cells sorted from blood. Stated subset: CD45RA+ positively selected. V gene TRBV6-1 combines with J gene TRBJ2-5; 11 nucleotides agree with TRBD2. This CDR3 is CASSEGLAGSETQYF. In DNA form, the CDR3 reads TGTGCCAGCAGTGAAGGACTAGCGGGATCAGAGACCCAGTACTTC.